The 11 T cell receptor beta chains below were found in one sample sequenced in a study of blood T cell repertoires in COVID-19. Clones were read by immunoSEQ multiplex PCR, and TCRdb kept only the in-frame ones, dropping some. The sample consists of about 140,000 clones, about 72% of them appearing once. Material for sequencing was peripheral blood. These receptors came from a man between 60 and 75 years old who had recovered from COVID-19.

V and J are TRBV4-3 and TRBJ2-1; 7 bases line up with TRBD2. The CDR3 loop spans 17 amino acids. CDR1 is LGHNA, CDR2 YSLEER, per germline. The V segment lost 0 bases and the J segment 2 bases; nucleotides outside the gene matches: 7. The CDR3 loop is CASSQDLRSGTYNEQFF. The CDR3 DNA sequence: TGCGCCAGCAGCCAAGATTTACGGAGCGGGACCTACAATGAGCAGTTCTTC.

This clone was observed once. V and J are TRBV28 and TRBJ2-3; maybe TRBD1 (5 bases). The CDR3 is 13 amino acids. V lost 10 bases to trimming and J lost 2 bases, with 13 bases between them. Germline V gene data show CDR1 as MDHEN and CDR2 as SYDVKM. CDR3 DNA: TGTGCCACCTCAGGGCCCCTCACAGATACGCAGTATTTT. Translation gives CATSGPLTDTQYF.

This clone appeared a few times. CDR3 loop: CASKFSGDYGYTF. As DNA, the CDR3 is TGTGCCAGCAAGTTCAGCGGGGACTATGGCTACACCTTC. V gene TRBV5-5 combines with J gene TRBJ1-2; no definite D call. Germline CDR1 is SGHKS and CDR2 is YYEKEE (reference sequence). The V end lost 6 bases, the J end lost 3 bases, and 12 bases lay between the germline ends. The CDR3 totals 13 residues. The full variable domain, with the rest looked up from reference TRBV5-5 and TRBJ1-2, is DAGVTQSPTHLIKTRGQQVTLRCSPISGHKSVSWYQQVLGQGPQFIFQYYEKEERGRGNFPDRFSARQFPNYSSELNVNALLLGDSALYLCASKFSGDYGYTFGSGTRLTVV.

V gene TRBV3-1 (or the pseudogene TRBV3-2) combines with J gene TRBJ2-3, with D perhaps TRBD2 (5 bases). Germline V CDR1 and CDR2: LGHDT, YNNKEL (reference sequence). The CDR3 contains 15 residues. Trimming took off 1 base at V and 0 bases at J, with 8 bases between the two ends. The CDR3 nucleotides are TGTGCCAGCAGCCAAGGGGAGCCTAGCACAGATACGCAGTATTTT. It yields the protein CASSQGEPSTDTQYF.

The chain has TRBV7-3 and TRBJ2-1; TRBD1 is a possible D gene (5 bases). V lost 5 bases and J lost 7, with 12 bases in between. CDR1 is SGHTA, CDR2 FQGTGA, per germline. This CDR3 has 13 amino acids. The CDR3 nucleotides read TGTGCCAGCAGCCCCATAGGGGTGAATGAGCAGTTCTTC. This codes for CASSPIGVNEQFF.

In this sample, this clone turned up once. The CDR3 is CASSDVQGAWTQYF. In DNA form, the CDR3 reads TGTGCCAGCAGTGACGTACAGGGGGCTTGGACCCAGTACTTC. The J gene is TRBJ2-5, the V gene TRBV2; 9 bases fit TRBD1. Per germline, CDR1 SNHLY and CDR2 FYNNEI. The CDR3 is made up of 14 amino acids. The ends lost 3 bases at V and 7 bases at J; junction bases unmatched: 6.

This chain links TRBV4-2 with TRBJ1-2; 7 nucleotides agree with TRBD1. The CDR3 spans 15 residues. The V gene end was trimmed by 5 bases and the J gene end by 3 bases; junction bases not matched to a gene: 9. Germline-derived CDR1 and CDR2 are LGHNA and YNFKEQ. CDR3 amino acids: CASSRTQGGDYGYTF. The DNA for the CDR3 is TGTGCCAGCAGCAGGACGCAGGGGGGAGACTATGGCTACACCTTC.

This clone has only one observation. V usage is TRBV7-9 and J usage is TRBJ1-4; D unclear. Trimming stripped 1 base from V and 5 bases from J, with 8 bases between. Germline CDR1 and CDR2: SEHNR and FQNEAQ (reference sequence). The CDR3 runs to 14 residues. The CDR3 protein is CASSLDRGNEKLFF. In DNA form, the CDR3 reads TGTGCCAGCAGCTTAGATCGAGGCAATGAAAAACTGTTTTTT.

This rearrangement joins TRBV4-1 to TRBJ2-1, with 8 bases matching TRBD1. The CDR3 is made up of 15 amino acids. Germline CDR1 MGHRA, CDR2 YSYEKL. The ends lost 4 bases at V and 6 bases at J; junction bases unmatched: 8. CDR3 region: CASSPDRASRNEQFF. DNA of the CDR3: TGCGCCAGCAGCCCGGACAGGGCCTCCCGCAATGAGCAGTTCTTC.

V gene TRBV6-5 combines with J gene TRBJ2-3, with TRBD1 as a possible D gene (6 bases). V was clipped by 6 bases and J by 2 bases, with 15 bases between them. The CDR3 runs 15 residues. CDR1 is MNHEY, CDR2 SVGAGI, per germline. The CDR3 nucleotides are TGTGCCAGCAGCCAGGGGACGGGACACACAGATACGCAGTATTTT. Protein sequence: CASSQGTGHTDTQYF.

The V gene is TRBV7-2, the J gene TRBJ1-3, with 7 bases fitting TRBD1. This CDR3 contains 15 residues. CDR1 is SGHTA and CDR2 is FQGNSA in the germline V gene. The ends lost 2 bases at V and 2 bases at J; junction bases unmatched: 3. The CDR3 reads CASSLRGGAGNTIYF. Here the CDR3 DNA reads TGTGCCAGCAGCTTACGAGGGGGCGCTGGAAACACCATATATTTT.